This TCR beta chain was retrieved from a study of blood T cells in healthy people across ages. Overall study results and limits: Possibly, changes in expanded clonotypes were confounded because donor CMV status was unknown.

This clonotype has just one count. What it recognizes is unknown. Total RNA was isolated from each sample in quantities of at least 5 micrograms. Combining a sample-barcoded 5' primer with a J-beta primer mix, a second PCR ran for roughly 6 to 12 cycles. Carrying 12 random nucleotides, a template-switch adaptor labeled each individual cDNA molecule. TCRdb analysed the 5' RACE reads with MiXCR anew, one entry per CDR3 protein. Among about 830,000 distinct CDR3 sequences listed, more than 45% were seen once. This CDR3 has 14 residues. V lost 6 bases to trimming and J lost 0 bases, with 11 bases between them. Germline V CDR1 and CDR2: SGHTA, FQGNSA.

The chain joins TRBV7-2 to TRBJ1-2; perhaps TRBD1 as D (5 bases). Sequencing was carried out using blood. The clonotype originates from a man aged 30 to 45 in good health. CDR3 in amino acids: CASRGDGTNYGYTF. The CDR3 nucleotides read TGTGCCAGCAGGGGGGACGGAACTAACTATGGCTACACCTTC. Drawing the rest from reference TRBV7-2 and TRBJ1-2, the complete variable domain is GAGVSQSPSNKVTEKGKDVELRCDPISGHTALYWYRQSLGQGLEFLIYFQGNSAPDKSGLPSDRFSAERTGGSVSTLTIQRTQQEDSAVYLCASRGDGTNYGYTFGSGTRLTVV.